The 10 T cell receptor beta chains presented below share a single source sample, sequenced in a study of Graves' ophthalmopathy and Graves' hyperthyroidism. Researchers took RNA transcripts and amplified TCR beta CDR3 regions from them. Second-round multiplex PCR came after a first-round RT-PCR that employed HTBI primers. TCRdb reprocessed the multiplex PCR reads with MiXCR, giving one entry per CDR3 protein. Among fewer than 350,000 distinct CDR3 sequences listed, around a sixth were seen once. The sample comprised peripheral blood. The origin of the receptors is an adult man with Graves' ophthalmopathy.

At least ten counts were recorded for this clonotype. The chain employs TRBV9 and TRBJ1-6; 10 nucleotides match TRBD1. Looked up from germline, CDR1 is SGDLS and CDR2 is YYNGEE. The trim removed 3 bases at V and 7 bases at J, leaving 4 bases unmatched. This CDR3 is 15 amino acids long. Here the CDR3 reads CASSDRTGGNSPLHF. CDR3 sequence (DNA): TGTGCCAGCAGCGACAGGACAGGGGGAAATTCACCCCTCCACTTT.

This clonotype has a count of ten or more. The chain combines TRBV2 with TRBJ1-2; 9 bases agree with TRBD1. The CDR3 is made up of 13 amino acids. In germline, CDR1 is SNHLY, CDR2 FYNNEI. J was trimmed by 6 bases and V by 6 bases; bases with no gene match: 5. Here the CDR3 DNA reads TGTGCCAGCAGGGATACAGGGGGCGATGGCTACACCTTC. Protein: CASRDTGGDGYTF.

This clonotype was observed at least ten times. V is TRBV7-2 and J is TRBJ2-7; D is possibly TRBD1 or TRBD2 (5 bases each). This CDR3 comprises 16 residues. Per the germline V gene, CDR1 is SGHTA and CDR2 is FQGNSA. V was clipped by 6 bases and J by 0 bases, with 18 bases between them. The CDR3 DNA is TGTGCCAGCAGTTACGCTCCCGGGACCGCCTCCTACGAGCAGTACTTC. This sequence encodes CASSYAPGTASYEQYF.

This clonotype came up many times. The J gene is TRBJ2-7, the V gene TRBV13; TRBD1 or TRBD2 may be the D gene (6 bases each). The germline gives CDR1 PRHDT, CDR2 FYEKMQ (reference sequence). Trimming took 5 bases from V and 3 from J, leaving 23 bases between them. The CDR3 spans 17 residues. Here the CDR3 DNA reads TGTGCCAGCAGCCCGCCGTTGGTAGGGGGACTTCGCTACGAGCAGTACTTC. Its translation is CASSPPLVGGLRYEQYF.

The table lists this clonotype with many counts. This chain uses TRBV10-3 with TRBJ1-1; possible D gene TRBD1, 5 bases. This CDR3 region has 14 residues. The V gene's germline CDR1 is ENHRY and CDR2 SYGVKD. Trimming removed 10 bases from V and 2 bases from J, with 17 bases in between. This CDR3 is CATLPVGLNTEAFF. For the CDR3, the DNA is TGTGCCACCCTACCCGTGGGGCTCAACACTGAAGCTTTCTTT.

This clonotype was detected ten times or more. The chain is built from TRBV6-1 and TRBJ1-5; TRBD1 matches at 7 bases. This CDR3 is 15 amino acids long. From germline, CDR1 is MNHNS and CDR2 SASEGT. With V trimmed by 6 bases and J by 5 bases, 10 bases remained unmatched. In DNA form, the CDR3 reads TGTGCCAGCAGGGACCAGGGGGGGACCCATCAGCCCCAGCATTTT. Its protein is CASRDQGGTHQPQHF.

This chain joins TRBV2 and TRBJ1-1; no definite D call. The V end lost 7 bases, the J end lost 4 bases, and 13 bases lay between the germline ends. Looked up from germline, CDR1 is SNHLY and CDR2 is FYNNEI. CDR3 length equals 13 residues. CDR3 sequence: CASTPLRGTEAFF. As DNA, the CDR3 is TGTGCCAGCACCCCCCTCCGGGGCACTGAAGCTTTCTTT.

Remarks on this clonotype: It is unclear where the CDR3 begins or ends on the DNA, so no DNA is shown, and the CDR3 is as TCRdb lists it. This sequence joins TRBV6-2 or TRBV6-3 and TRBJ2-2; whether TRBD1, the table's D call, matches the DNA was not checked. The CDR3 contains 20 residues when both ends are counted. Per the germline V gene, CDR1 is MNHEY and CDR2 is SVGEGT. The CDR3 here is CASSTGDRQYFGPGTGELFF.

This sequence joins TRBV4-1 and TRBJ1-6; perhaps TRBD1 as D (6 bases). Germline-derived CDR1 and CDR2 are MGHRA and YSYEKL. V gave up 0 bases and J gave up 7 bases, with 10 bases separating them. This CDR3 is built from 15 residues. Here the CDR3 reads CASSQEAQGNSPLHF. The CDR3 region has the DNA TGCGCCAGCAGCCAAGAGGCACAGGGAAATTCACCCCTCCACTTT.

This clonotype occurred many times. The V call is TRBV2, the J call TRBJ1-5; no clear D gene. The CDR3 runs 15 residues. The germline CDR1 and CDR2 sequences are SNHLY and FYNNEI. Trimming left V 5 bases short and J 1 base short, with 12 bases between. The CDR3 region is CASSWAEGSNQPQHF. For the CDR3, the DNA is TGTGCCAGCAGTTGGGCCGAAGGCAGCAATCAGCCCCAGCATTTT.